One sample yielded the 28 T cell receptor beta chains listed below, sequenced in a study of identical twins. TCRdb itself ran the 5' RACE reads through MiXCR, one entry per CDR3 protein. Counted here are roughly 250,000 distinct CDR3 sequences, roughly 7% occurring once; the ten biggest clones make up 3.5% to 4%. These same data were also listed under a study on yellow fever vaccine responses in identical twins.

Material: memory (CD45RO+) T cells sorted from blood. These receptor sequences come from a woman aged 18-35 years in good health.

The rearrangement joins TRBV4-2 to TRBJ2-3; D is undetermined. The germline V and J ends were trimmed by 1 base and 4 bases, with 12 bases remaining between them. Germline-derived CDR1 and CDR2 are LGHNA and YNFKEQ. The CDR3 spans 15 residues. The CDR3 DNA reads TGTGCCAGCAGCCAAGGGTACTTAGGGCCAGATACGCAGTATTTT. Its translation is CASSQGYLGPDTQYF.

This clonotype has ten or more counts. The V and J genes are TRBV3-1 and TRBJ1-3, with TRBD1 matching over 7 bases. There are 15 residues in the CDR3. Germline CDR1 is LGHDT and CDR2 is YNNKEL (reference sequence). After removal of 4 bases from V and 0 bases from J, the junction contained 3 bases not matched to a gene. CDR3: CASSRNRGSGNTIYF. DNA of the CDR3: TGTGCCAGCAGCCGAAACAGGGGCTCTGGAAACACCATATATTTT.

This clonotype was counted only a few times. V gene TRBV6-1 combines with J gene TRBJ2-7; 8 bases line up with TRBD2. The CDR3 is 15 residues long. CDR1 and CDR2 from the germline V gene are MNHNS and SASEGT. V gave up 6 bases and J gave up 0 bases; unmatched junction bases: 7. CDR3 coding DNA: TGTGCCAGCAGCCCCGTGGCGGGAGGCTCCTACGAGCAGTACTTC. Encoded protein: CASSPVAGGSYEQYF.

This clonotype turned up a few times. The chain is built from TRBV6-1 and TRBJ2-2, with D perhaps matching TRBD2 (7 bases). V was pared by 10 bases and J by 3 bases, with 12 bases between. The CDR3 has 13 residues. CDR1 and CDR2 from the germline V gene are MNHNS and SASEGT. CDR3 residues: CATGGGDTGELFF. DNA of the CDR3: TGTGCCACCGGAGGGGGGGACACCGGGGAGCTGTTTTTT.

This clonotype was counted many times. J is TRBJ2-2 and V is TRBV5-1; D remains unclear. The V end lost 5 bases, the J end lost 4 bases, and 15 bases lay between the germline ends. Germline CDR1 and CDR2: SGHRS and YFSETQ. The CDR3 spans 15 residues. The CDR3 spells CASRFDIALTGELFF. Here the CDR3 DNA reads TGCGCCAGCAGATTCGACATTGCCCTCACCGGGGAGCTGTTTTTT.

This clonotype was counted at least ten times. CDR3 sequence (DNA): TGCGCCAGCAGCGACGGGACAGTTAGCAATCAGCCCCAGCATTTT. Encoded protein: CASSDGTVSNQPQHF. This rearrangement joins TRBV5-1 to TRBJ1-5, with 7 bases fitting TRBD1. CDR1 and CDR2 (germline): SGHRS, YFSETQ. The CDR3 consists of 15 residues. With 4 bases clipped from V and 0 bases from J, the junction kept 4 bases outside the gene matches.

The chain combines TRBV11-1 with TRBJ2-1; 10 bases line up with TRBD2. CDR1 SGHAT and CDR2 FQDESV come from the germline V gene (reference sequence). This CDR3 contains 18 residues. V gave up 3 bases and J gave up 0 bases; unmatched junction bases: 8. In DNA form, the CDR3 reads TGTGCCAGCAGCTTTACGGGACTAGCGTCCAGCTCCTACAATGAGCAGTTCTTC. Protein: CASSFTGLASSSYNEQFF.

This clonotype appeared a few times. The gene calls are TRBV2 and TRBJ2-7; D assignment may be TRBD1 or TRBD2 (6 bases each). V was clipped by 8 bases and J by 0 bases, with 14 bases between them. From germline, CDR1 is SNHLY and CDR2 FYNNEI. The CDR3 has 14 amino acids. CDR3 residues: CASSFEGGSYEQYF. CDR3 DNA: TGTGCCAGCTCTTTCGAGGGGGGCTCCTACGAGCAGTACTTC. The full variable domain, its missing parts supplied by reference TRBV2 and TRBJ2-7, is EPEVTQTPSHQVTQMGQEVILRCVPISNHLYFYWYRQILGQKVEFLVSFYNNEISEKSEIFDDQFSVERPDGSNFTLKIRSTKLEDSAMYFCASSFEGGSYEQYFGPGTRLTVT.

This chain links TRBV19 with TRBJ1-2; 7 bases match TRBD1. With V trimmed by 6 bases and J by 7 bases, 14 bases remained unmatched. The germline CDR1 and CDR2 sequences are LNHDA and SQIVND (reference sequence). There are 15 residues in the CDR3. The CDR3 sequence is CASRPPARQGGGYTF. As DNA, the CDR3 is TGTGCCAGTAGACCTCCGGCGAGACAGGGAGGTGGCTACACCTTC. Variable domain in full (rest from reference TRBV19 and TRBJ1-2): DGGITQSPKYLFRKEGQNVTLSCEQNLNHDAMYWYRQDPGQGLRLIYYSQIVNDFQKGDIAEGYSVSREKKESFPLTVTSAQKNPTAFYLCASRPPARQGGGYTFGSGTRLTVV.

This clonotype was seen repeatedly, ten times or more. The chain has TRBV3-1 and TRBJ2-1; D remains ambiguous. CDR3 size: 12 residues. The germline CDR1 and CDR2 sequences are LGHDT and YNNKEL (reference sequence). The V end was cut by 3 bases, the J end by 7 bases, with 7 bases between. CDR3 loop: CASSQPQNEQFF. The CDR3 coding sequence is TGTGCCAGCAGCCAGCCCCAGAATGAGCAGTTCTTC.

This clonotype has a count of ten or more. This sequence joins TRBV7-9 and TRBJ2-3; D might be TRBD1 or TRBD2, each matching 5 bases. In germline, CDR1 is SEHNR, CDR2 FQNEAQ (reference sequence). This CDR3 is built from 14 residues. Trimming shortened V by 5 bases and J by 2 bases, and 11 bases separated the two germline ends. Here the CDR3 reads CASSVAGATDTQYF. The DNA for the CDR3 is TGTGCCAGCAGCGTTGCCGGGGCCACAGATACGCAGTATTTT.

This clonotype was seen a handful of times. This chain links TRBV20-1 with TRBJ2-7; TRBD1 aligns across 11 bases. The junction had 13 bases not matched to a gene; V was cut back by 3 bases and J by 12 bases. The CDR3 is 14 residues long. Germline lookup yields CDR1 DFQATT and CDR2 SNEGSKA (reference sequence). The CDR3 loop is CSAREFRTGGGGYV. CDR3 in DNA: TGCAGTGCTAGGGAATTTCGGACAGGGGGCGGGGGGTACGTC.

The CDR3 sequence: CASSARTGTAGELFF. DNA of the CDR3: TGTGCCAGCAGCGCGAGGACAGGGACAGCCGGGGAGCTGTTTTTT. The chain recombines TRBV11-3 with TRBJ2-2, with 8 bases aligning to TRBD1. This CDR3 region has 15 residues. Unmatched junction bases numbered 8, after V lost 5 bases and J lost 6 bases. CDR1 is SGHNT, CDR2 YENEEA, per germline.

At least ten counts were recorded for this clonotype. The chain combines TRBV12-3 or TRBV12-4 with TRBJ2-7; 11 bases agree with TRBD2. V shed 6 bases, J shed 3 bases, and the junction held 4 bases outside the gene matches. The CDR3 is made up of 14 amino acids. CDR3 region: CASRVAGGSYEQYF. The CDR3 nucleotides read TGTGCCAGCAGGGTAGCGGGAGGGAGCTACGAGCAGTACTTC.

This clonotype was found a few times. The chain recombines TRBV12-3 or TRBV12-4 with TRBJ1-5, with 8 positions matching TRBD1. V shed 10 bases, J shed 3 bases, and the junction held 5 bases outside the gene matches. The CDR3 loop spans 13 amino acids. CDR3 sequence (DNA): TGTGCCACCGGACAGGGACACAATCAGCCCCAGCATTTT. This encodes CATGQGHNQPQHF.

This clonotype has only a few counts. The rearrangement links TRBV3-1 to TRBJ2-3; the D gene is possibly TRBD2 (6 bases). Trimming took off 3 bases at V and 3 bases at J, with 13 bases between the two ends. Germline V gene data show CDR1 as LGHDT and CDR2 as YNNKEL (reference sequence). This CDR3 is built from 15 residues. The CDR3: CASSHKIGTTDTQYF. CDR3 in DNA: TGTGCCAGCAGCCACAAGATTGGGACTACAGATACGCAGTATTTT.

This clonotype turned up a few times. The chain links TRBV10-2 to TRBJ1-1; D unresolved. The CDR3 has 11 amino acids. Deletions cut 6 bases from V and 3 bases from J, with 5 bases between. The germline CDR1 and CDR2 sequences are WSHSY and SAAADI. The CDR3 spells CASSYDTEAFF. Here the CDR3 DNA reads TGCGCCAGCAGCTATGACACTGAAGCTTTCTTT.

This clonotype has at least ten counts. The chain links TRBV5-1 to TRBJ2-1; 8 nucleotides align to TRBD2. J gave up 8 bases and V 0 bases, and 7 bases lay outside the gene matches. The CDR3 loop spans 15 amino acids. Looked up from germline, CDR1 is SGHRS and CDR2 is YFSETQ. DNA for the CDR3: TGCGCCAGCAGCTTGGGTGCGCTAGCGGGCGATGAGCAGTTCTTC. Translating gives CASSLGALAGDEQFF.

This sequence joins TRBV5-1 and TRBJ1-2, with 7 bases aligning to TRBD1. The CDR3 is made up of 14 amino acids. V shed 4 bases and J 2 bases; nucleotides not matched to a gene: 5. Germline V gene data show CDR1 as SGHRS and CDR2 as YFSETQ. The CDR3 is CASSRDRSNYGYTF. The CDR3 DNA follows: TGCGCCAGCAGCAGGGACAGATCCAACTATGGCTACACCTTC.

This clonotype was detected a few times. The chain is built from TRBV12-3 or TRBV12-4 and TRBJ2-1; D remains ambiguous. The CDR3 runs 17 residues. Trimming pared 1 base from V and 4 bases from J, leaving 17 bases between. The CDR3 sequence is CASSLVSVSPGYNEQFF. The CDR3 DNA follows: TGTGCCAGCAGTTTAGTATCGGTGAGCCCCGGATACAATGAGCAGTTCTTC.

This clonotype was detected only a few times. The chain links TRBV10-3 to TRBJ2-5; D might be TRBD1 (7 bases). Germline V CDR1 and CDR2: ENHRY, SYGVKD. The CDR3 consists of 17 residues. V lost 2 bases, J lost 1 base, and 17 bases lay in between. CDR3 protein: CAISEASGDRPQETQYF. In nucleotides, the CDR3 is TGTGCCATCAGTGAGGCTTCGGGGGACAGACCCCAAGAGACCCAGTACTTC.

This clonotype was counted at least ten times. This chain links TRBV12-3 or TRBV12-4 with TRBJ2-6, with D tentatively TRBD1 or TRBD2 (6 bases each). The CDR3 is made up of 16 amino acids. Trimming removed 6 bases at V and 1 base at J, with 13 bases between. CDR3 nucleotides: TGTGCCAGCAGAGGGGGTCGGGAGTCTGGGGCCAACGTCCTGACTTTC. This translates into CASRGGRESGANVLTF.

This clonotype turned up a few times. For the CDR3, the DNA is TGCGCCAGCAGCCGTTACCGGGACCCGATTCCGGATACGCAGTATTTT. This codes for CASSRYRDPIPDTQYF. This chain uses TRBV4-1 with TRBJ2-3; possibly TRBD1 or TRBD2 for D (5 bases each). This CDR3 comprises 16 residues. The ends were cut back, 4 bases at V and 6 bases at J, with 20 bases in the middle. The germline V gene encodes CDR1 MGHRA and CDR2 YSYEKL.

This clonotype showed up just a few times. This sequence joins TRBV14 and TRBJ2-5, with 7 bases aligning to TRBD1. V lost 1 base to trimming and J lost 1 base; unmatched junction nucleotides: 3. Germline V gives CDR1 SGHDN, CDR2 FVKESK. The CDR3 length is 15 residues. CDR3 nucleotide sequence: TGTGCCAGCAGCCAAGGGGACAGTTTCCAAGAGACCCAGTACTTC. As protein: CASSQGDSFQETQYF.

This clonotype was seen more than once but under ten times. The genes are TRBV6-2 or TRBV6-3 and TRBJ1-6; D is unresolved. Germline V CDR1 and CDR2: MNHEY, SVGEGT. This CDR3 has 14 amino acids. V was trimmed by 2 bases and J by 9 bases, leaving 11 bases between them. The CDR3 DNA sequence: TGTGCCAGCAGTTACGCGGGTTTAGGTTCACCCCTCCACTTT. Translation: CASSYAGLGSPLHF.

The sample holds a few counts of this clonotype. The gene calls are TRBV6-5 and TRBJ2-3; no firm D call. This CDR3 region has 15 residues. CDR1 is MNHEY and CDR2 is SVGAGI in the germline V gene. V was shortened by 0 bases and J by 2 bases, with 9 bases between the two germline ends. CDR3 sequence (DNA): TGTGCCAGCAGTTACTCTGGCCATTTCACAGATACGCAGTATTTT. Amino acid sequence: CASSYSGHFTDTQYF.

The chain employs TRBV19 and TRBJ1-1; D ambiguous. The CDR3 is made up of 16 amino acids. Trimming pared 3 bases from V and 1 base from J, leaving 15 bases between. The V gene's germline CDR1 is LNHDA and CDR2 SQIVND (reference sequence). DNA for the CDR3: TGTGCCAGTAGTATCCCAGGAGTACAGAAGAACACTGAAGCTTTCTTT. Protein product: CASSIPGVQKNTEAFF.

This clonotype was seen at least ten times. The chain carries TRBV28 and TRBJ2-7; 11 bases align to TRBD1. The CDR3 length is 15 residues. Germline values: CDR1 MDHEN, CDR2 SYDVKM. With 6 bases clipped from V and 1 base from J, the junction kept 5 bases outside the gene matches. CDR3 nucleotide sequence: TGTGCCAGCAGGAGGGACAGGGGGGCTTCCTACGAGCAGTACTTC. Amino acid sequence: CASRRDRGASYEQYF.